This T cell receptor (beta chain) was obtained from a study of blood T cell repertoires in COVID-19. V lost 7 bases and J lost 1; bases outside the gene matches: 4. Germline V gene data show CDR1 as MDHEN and CDR2 as SYDVKM. The CDR3 sequence is 14 residues long. Sequencing was performed with immunoSEQ multiplex PCR; in TCRdb, only in-frame clones are kept and a portion is missing. The sample lists tens of thousands of clones; 75% to 90% were seen once. The source is a man in his fifties or sixties with active or convalescent COVID-19. The specimen was peripheral blood. This chain joins TRBV28 and TRBJ2-7; 10 bases map to TRBD1. Written as DNA, the CDR3 is TGTGCCAGCACCGGACAGGGGGATTCCTACGAGCAGTACTTC. This encodes CASTGQGDSYEQYF.